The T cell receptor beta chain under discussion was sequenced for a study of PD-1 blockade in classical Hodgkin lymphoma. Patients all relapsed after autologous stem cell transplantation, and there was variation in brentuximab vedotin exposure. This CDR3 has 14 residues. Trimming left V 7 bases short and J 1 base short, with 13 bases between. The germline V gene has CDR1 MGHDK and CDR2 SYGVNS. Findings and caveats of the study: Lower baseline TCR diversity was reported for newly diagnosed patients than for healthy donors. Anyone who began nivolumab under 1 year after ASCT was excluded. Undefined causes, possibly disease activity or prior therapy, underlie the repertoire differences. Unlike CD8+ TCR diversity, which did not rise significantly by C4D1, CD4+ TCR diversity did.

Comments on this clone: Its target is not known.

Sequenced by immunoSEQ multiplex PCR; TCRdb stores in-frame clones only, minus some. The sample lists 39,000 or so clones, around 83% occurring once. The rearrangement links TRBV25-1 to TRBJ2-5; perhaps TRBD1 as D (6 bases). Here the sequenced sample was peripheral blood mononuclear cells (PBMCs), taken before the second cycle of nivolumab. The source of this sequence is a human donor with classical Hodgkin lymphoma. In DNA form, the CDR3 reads TGTGCCAGCACTCCGGACAGCTTCCAAGAGACCCAGTACTTC. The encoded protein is CASTPDSFQETQYF.